The 9 T cell receptor beta chains below come from one sample, sequenced in a study of blood T cell repertoires in COVID-19. Libraries were prepared by immunoSEQ multiplex PCR; TCRdb keeps only in-frame clonotypes and omits some of them. This sample has fewer than 250,000 clones, with 84% found just once. The sequenced material came from peripheral blood. The receptors stem from a human donor in a cohort sampled during active COVID-19.

This chain uses TRBV29-1 with TRBJ1-2; the D is unclear. Trimming left V 6 bases short and J 13 bases short, with 18 bases between. The length of the CDR3 is 11 residues. Germline assignment: CDR1 SQVTM and CDR2 ANQGSEA. The CDR3: CSVKGGFGSTF. In DNA, the CDR3 is TGCAGCGTAAAGGGCGGGTTTGGAAGCACCTTC.

The CDR3 nucleotides are TGTGCCAGCAGCGCCGACAGATACAATGAGCAGTTCTTC. It is translated as CASSADRYNEQFF. The rearrangement joins TRBV2 to TRBJ2-1, with a possible D match to TRBD1 (5 bases). Between the trimmed V and J ends, which lost 6 bases and 4 bases, there was a span of 10 bases. The CDR3 is 13 amino acids. The V gene's germline CDR1 is SNHLY and CDR2 FYNNEI.

The V call is TRBV12-5, the J call TRBJ2-7; 12 bases align to TRBD2. This CDR3 contains 16 residues. Germline V gene lookup returns CDR1 LGHNT and CDR2 FRNRAP. V lost 0 bases to trimming and J lost 6 bases; unmatched junction nucleotides: 6. CDR3 protein: CASGLVLAGGLGEQYV. Written as DNA, the CDR3 is TGTGCTAGTGGTTTGGTCCTAGCGGGGGGGCTGGGCGAGCAGTACGTC.

V is TRBV9 and J is TRBJ2-2; D unresolved. This CDR3 has 16 amino acids. The ends were cut back, 0 bases at V and 4 bases at J, with 13 bases in the middle. Germline V gene lookup returns CDR1 SGDLS and CDR2 YYNGEE. In nucleotides, the CDR3 is TGTGCCAGCAGCGTAGGAGCCGGAGTTAGCACCGGGGAGCTGTTTTTT. It is translated as CASSVGAGVSTGELFF.

This chain uses TRBV11-2 with TRBJ2-3; D remains ambiguous. Trimming left V 7 bases short and J 2 bases short, with 10 bases between. Germline-derived CDR1 and CDR2 are SGHAT and FQNNGV. The CDR3 sequence is 13 residues long. The CDR3 is CASTLHSTDTQYF. The CDR3, as DNA: TGTGCCAGCACTCTTCACTCCACAGATACGCAGTATTTT. Drawing the rest from reference TRBV11-2 and TRBJ2-3, the complete variable domain is EAGVAQSPRYKIIEKRQSVAFWCNPISGHATLYWYQQILGQGPKLLIQFQNNGVVDDSQLPKDRFSAERLKGVDSTLKIQPAKLEDSAVYLCASTLHSTDTQYFGPGTRLTVL.

The chain combines TRBV27 with TRBJ1-1, with TRBD1 matching 8 bases. Germline trimming cut 4 bases from V and 9 bases from J; bases unmatched to any gene: 10. The CDR3 spans 14 residues. In germline, CDR1 is MNHEY, CDR2 SMNVEV (reference sequence). CDR3 sequence: CASSSRTGMTQAFF. CDR3 nucleotide sequence: TGTGCCAGCAGTTCGCGGACAGGGATGACTCAAGCTTTCTTT.

The chain has TRBV30 and TRBJ1-3; no clear D gene. Germline values: CDR1 GTSNPN, CDR2 SVGIG (reference sequence). This CDR3 has 12 residues. V gave up 8 bases and J gave up 3 bases, with 11 bases separating them. The CDR3 region has the DNA TGTGCCATATCCGGGTATGGAAACACCATATATTTT. This codes for CAISGYGNTIYF.

This clone came up a few times. The V gene is TRBV7-9, the J gene TRBJ2-2; 9 bases fit TRBD2. CDR1 and CDR2 from the germline V gene are SEHNR and FQNEAQ (reference sequence). V gave up 8 bases and J gave up 0 bases; unmatched junction bases: 4. The CDR3 length is 15 residues. CDR3 in DNA: TGTGCCAGCGGTCGACTAGCGGCGAACACCGGGGAGCTGTTTTTT. It translates to CASGRLAANTGELFF.

The V call is TRBV24-1, the J call TRBJ2-2, with 10 bases identical to TRBD1. V lost 0 bases and J lost 1; bases outside the gene matches: 4. The CDR3 totals 18 residues. Germline CDR1 is KGHDR and CDR2 is SFDVKD. The CDR3 sequence is CATSDLPGTGVNTGELFF. In nucleotides, the CDR3 is TGTGCCACCAGTGATTTGCCCGGGACAGGGGTGAACACCGGGGAGCTGTTTTTT.